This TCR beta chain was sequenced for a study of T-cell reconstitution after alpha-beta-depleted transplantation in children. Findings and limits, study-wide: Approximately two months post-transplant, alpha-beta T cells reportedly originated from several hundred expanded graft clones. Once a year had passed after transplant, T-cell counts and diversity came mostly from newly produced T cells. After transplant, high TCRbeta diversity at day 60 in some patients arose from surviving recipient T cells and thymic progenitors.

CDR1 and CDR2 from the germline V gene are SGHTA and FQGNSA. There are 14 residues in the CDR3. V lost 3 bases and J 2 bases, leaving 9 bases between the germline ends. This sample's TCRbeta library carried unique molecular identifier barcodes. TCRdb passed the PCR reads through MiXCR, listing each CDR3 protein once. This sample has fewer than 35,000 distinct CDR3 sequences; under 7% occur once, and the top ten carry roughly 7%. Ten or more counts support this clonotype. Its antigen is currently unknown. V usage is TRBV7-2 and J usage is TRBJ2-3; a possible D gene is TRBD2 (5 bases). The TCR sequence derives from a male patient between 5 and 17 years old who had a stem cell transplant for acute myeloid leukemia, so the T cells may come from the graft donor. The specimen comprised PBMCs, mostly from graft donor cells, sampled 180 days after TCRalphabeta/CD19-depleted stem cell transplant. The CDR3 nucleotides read TGTGCCAGCAGCTTCAGCGGATACACAGATACGCAGTATTTT. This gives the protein CASSFSGYTDTQYF. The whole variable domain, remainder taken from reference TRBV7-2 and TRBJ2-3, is GAGVSQSPSNKVTEKGKDVELRCDPISGHTALYWYRQSLGQGLEFLIYFQGNSAPDKSGLPSDRFSAERTGGSVSTLTIQRTQQEDSAVYLCASSFSGYTDTQYFGPGTRLTVL.